This T cell receptor (beta chain) was retrieved from a study of vaccination and CD4 T cells after COVID-19. Researchers used the Oncomine TCR Beta short-read assay to sequence DNA from cultured CD4+ T cells. TCRdb fed the PCR reads into MiXCR, producing one record per CDR3 protein. Among 15,000 or so distinct CDR3 sequences, around 59% were seen once, and the ten largest hold 10% to 15%. This CDR3 contains 16 residues. Trimming left V 6 bases short and J 1 base short, with 16 bases between. Documented treatment: 10-day PBMC culture with coronavirus spike peptide pools or control peptides (ViraFEST assay). On this clonotype itself: No antigen is known for it.

The sequence was obtained from a human donor who had recovered from COVID-19. The specimen sequenced was CD4+ T cells from blood, cultured in vitro. This chain connects TRBV12-3 or TRBV12-4 to TRBJ2-1; perhaps TRBD2 as D (5 bases). The CDR3 region has the DNA TGTGCCAGCAGCATCGGATCGGGATCTTCCTACAATGAGCAGTTCTTC. Translated, it gives CASSIGSGSSYNEQFF.